The subject of this entry is one TCR beta chain. The CDR3 length is 16 residues. Germline CDR1 and CDR2: SGHRS and YFSETQ. V was pared by 4 bases and J by 3 bases, with 9 bases of the junction left unmatched. These data belong to a study of PD-L1 blockade in urothelial cancer. Study background: Study patients had been treated with 0 to 3 previous chemotherapy regimens. Blood was tested 3 weeks (second dose) and 6 weeks into treatment.

Time point in this sample: pretreatment peripheral blood. All patients carried locally advanced or metastatic urothelial carcinoma. Each PCR contained spiked-in synthetic TCR analog templates. The data were produced by immunoSEQ multiplex PCR, yet TCRdb's version contains in-frame clones alone and is incomplete. Here the sample spans over 75,000 clones, approximately 88% being singletons. The sequence derives from a woman of 80 years or more with urothelial cancer. Source: PBMCs, taken around atezolizumab (anti-PD-L1) treatment. This chain uses TRBV5-1 with TRBJ2-7, with 11 bases identical to TRBD1. CDR3 loop: CASSPGLGTGGYEQYF. The CDR3 region has the DNA TGCGCCAGCAGCCCTGGCTTAGGGACAGGGGGCTACGAGCAGTACTTC.